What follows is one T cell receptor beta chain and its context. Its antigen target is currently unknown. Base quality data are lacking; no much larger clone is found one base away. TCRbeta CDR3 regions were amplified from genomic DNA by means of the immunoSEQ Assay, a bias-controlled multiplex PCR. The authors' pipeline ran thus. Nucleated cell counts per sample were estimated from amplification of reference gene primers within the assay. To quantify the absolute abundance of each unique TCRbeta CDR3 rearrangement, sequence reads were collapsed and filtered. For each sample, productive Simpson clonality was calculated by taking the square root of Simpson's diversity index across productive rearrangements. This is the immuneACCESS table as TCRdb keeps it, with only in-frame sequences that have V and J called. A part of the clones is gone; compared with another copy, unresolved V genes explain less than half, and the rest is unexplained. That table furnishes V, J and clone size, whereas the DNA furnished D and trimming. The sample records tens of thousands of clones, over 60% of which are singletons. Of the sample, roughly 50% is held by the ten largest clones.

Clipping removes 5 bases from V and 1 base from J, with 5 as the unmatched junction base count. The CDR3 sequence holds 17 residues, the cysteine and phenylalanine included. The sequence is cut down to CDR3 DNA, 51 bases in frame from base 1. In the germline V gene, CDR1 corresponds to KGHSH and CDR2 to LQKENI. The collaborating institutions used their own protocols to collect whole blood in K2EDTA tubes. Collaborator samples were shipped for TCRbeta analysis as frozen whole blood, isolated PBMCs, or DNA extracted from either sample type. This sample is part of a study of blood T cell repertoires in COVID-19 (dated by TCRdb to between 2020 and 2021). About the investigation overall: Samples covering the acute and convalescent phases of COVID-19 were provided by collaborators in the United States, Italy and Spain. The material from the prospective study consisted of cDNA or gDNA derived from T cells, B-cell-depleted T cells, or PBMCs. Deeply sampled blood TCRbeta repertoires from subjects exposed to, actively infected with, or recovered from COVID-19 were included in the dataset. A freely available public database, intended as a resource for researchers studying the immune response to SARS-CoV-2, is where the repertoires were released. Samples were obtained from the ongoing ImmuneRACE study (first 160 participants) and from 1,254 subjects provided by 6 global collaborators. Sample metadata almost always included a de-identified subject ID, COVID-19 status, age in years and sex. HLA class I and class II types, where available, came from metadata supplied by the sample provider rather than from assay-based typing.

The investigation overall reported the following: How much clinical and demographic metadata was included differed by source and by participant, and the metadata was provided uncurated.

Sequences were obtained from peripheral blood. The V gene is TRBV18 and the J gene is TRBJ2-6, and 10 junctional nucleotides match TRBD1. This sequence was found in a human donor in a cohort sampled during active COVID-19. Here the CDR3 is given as CASSGPGQGSGANVLTF. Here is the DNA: TGTGCCAGCTCAGGTCCGGGACAGGGGTCTGGGGCCAACGTCCTGACTTTC. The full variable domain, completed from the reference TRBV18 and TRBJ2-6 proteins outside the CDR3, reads NAGVMQNPRHLVRRRGQEARLRCSPMKGHSHVYWYRQLPEEGLKFMVYLQKENIIDESGMPKERFSAEFPKEGPSILRIQQVVRGDSAAYFCASSGPGQGSGANVLTFGAGSRLTVL.